The 16 T cell receptor beta chains presented below share a single source sample, sequenced in a study of early T cells in non-severe SARS-CoV-2 infection (dated by TCRdb to the early 2020s). The receptor library was made with 5' RACE. Instrument used: NextSeq 500. TCRdb trimmed the raw reads at Q25, called clones with MiXCR and kept productive beta chains. Entries that share a CDR3 protein sequence are merged under the most common genes and DNA. Within this sample are about 52,000 distinct CDR3 sequences, with 6.5% to 9% of them counted one time only. About 9.4% of the sample belongs to the ten largest clones. The material sequenced was whole blood. These receptors all stem from an adult who was a healthcare worker with PCR-confirmed SARS-CoV-2 infection or an uninfected control (not recorded which).

This clonotype has a count of ten or more. The chain links TRBV20-1 to TRBJ1-6; D uncertain. The V end lost 3 bases, the J end lost 8 bases, and 14 bases lay between the germline ends. There are 14 residues in the CDR3. Looked up from germline, CDR1 is DFQATT and CDR2 is SNEGSKA (reference sequence). The CDR3 coding sequence is TGCAGTGCTAGGAGGGAGGGTTCAGATTCACCCCTCCACTTT. Protein sequence: CSARREGSDSPLHF.

The rearrangement joins TRBV7-9 to TRBJ1-4, with 7 bases that match TRBD1. The CDR3 is 15 residues long. With V trimmed by 3 bases and J by 4 bases, 5 bases remained unmatched. Germline CDR1 SEHNR, CDR2 FQNEAQ (reference sequence). The CDR3 DNA follows: TGTGCCAGCAGCTTTTACAGGGGCAATAATGAAAAACTGTTTTTT. It codes for CASSFYRGNNEKLFF.

This clonotype was seen only a few times. The chain couples TRBV28 to TRBJ1-2; 9 nucleotides align to TRBD1. The CDR3 extends over 13 amino acids. J was trimmed by 8 bases and V by 5 bases; bases with no gene match: 6. The V gene's germline CDR1 is MDHEN and CDR2 SYDVKM. The DNA for the CDR3 is TGTGCCAGCAGTCTAAACAGGGGGCGCGGCTACACCTTC. Its protein is CASSLNRGRGYTF.

This clonotype was recorded many times. This chain joins TRBV21-1 and TRBJ1-2. TRBV21-1 is designated a pseudogene. The CDR3 covers 11 residues. The DNA for the CDR3 is TGTGCCAGCAACCGCAACCGGACCTACACCTTC. This encodes CASNRNRTYTF.

This clonotype has just a few counts. The chain carries TRBV6-2 or TRBV6-3 and TRBJ2-7; TRBD1 matches 7 bases. Germline lookup yields CDR1 MNHEY and CDR2 SVGEGT. The CDR3 consists of 15 residues. Trimming took 6 bases from V and 0 from J; bases not matched to a gene: 8. The CDR3 protein is CASRAGTESSYEQYF. As DNA, the CDR3 is TGTGCCAGCAGGGCCGGGACAGAGAGCTCCTACGAGCAGTACTTC.

In its sample, this clonotype was seen many times. V and J are TRBV28 and TRBJ2-1; 7 bases match TRBD2. Germline trimming cut 6 bases from V and 6 bases from J; bases unmatched to any gene: 8. Germline assignment: CDR1 MDHEN and CDR2 SYDVKM. The CDR3 has 14 amino acids. The CDR3 spells CASRPYTSVNEQFF. Written as DNA, the CDR3 is TGTGCCAGCAGACCTTACACTAGCGTCAATGAGCAGTTCTTC.

This clonotype was counted many times. The chain links TRBV9 to TRBJ2-5, with 12 positions matching TRBD2. The CDR3 loop spans 18 amino acids. From germline, CDR1 is SGDLS and CDR2 YYNGEE. V was pared by 0 bases and J by 2 bases, with 8 bases of the junction left unmatched. In DNA, the CDR3 is TGTGCCAGCAGCGTAGTGGCTAGCGGGGGGGCCTGGCAAGAGACCCAGTACTTC. Translated, it gives CASSVVASGGAWQETQYF.

This rearrangement joins TRBV29-1 to TRBJ1-2; D not resolved. Trimming removed 5 bases at V and 4 bases at J, with 17 bases between. The germline CDR1 and CDR2 sequences are SQVTM and ANQGSEA. The CDR3 spans 14 residues. This CDR3 is CSVQAREVGYGYTF. The CDR3, as DNA: TGCAGCGTTCAGGCTCGGGAGGTCGGCTATGGCTACACCTTC.

This sequence joins TRBV7-2 and TRBJ2-3; 12 bases fit TRBD2. CDR1 SGHTA and CDR2 FQGNSA come from the germline V gene. CDR3 size: 16 residues. Germline trimming cut 5 bases from V and 6 bases from J; bases unmatched to any gene: 9. CDR3 residues: CASSPILAGGPDTQYF. Written as DNA, the CDR3 is TGTGCCAGCAGCCCGATCCTAGCGGGAGGGCCCGATACGCAGTATTTT.

The chain recombines TRBV6-2 or TRBV6-3 with TRBJ1-2; D is unclear. V lost 4 bases and J 5 bases, leaving 5 bases between the germline ends. From germline, CDR1 is MNHEY and CDR2 SVGEGT. The CDR3 contains 11 residues. The CDR3 coding sequence is TGTGCCAGCAGTTCACCGTATGGCTACACCTTC. Residues: CASSSPYGYTF.

This clonotype is medium-sized (0.01 to 0.1%) in the sample. The V call is TRBV9, the J call TRBJ2-3; D is undetermined. This CDR3 has 11 residues. Per germline, CDR1 SGDLS and CDR2 YYNGEE. V lost 5 bases and J lost 2, with 3 bases in between. The CDR3 sequence is CASSPTDTQYF. Written as DNA, the CDR3 is TGTGCCAGCAGTCCCACAGATACGCAGTATTTT. The full variable domain, in which reference TRBV9 and TRBJ2-3 provide the parts outside the CDR3, is DSGVTQTPKHLITATGQRVTLRCSPRSGDLSVYWYQQSLDQGLQFLIQYYNGEERAKGNILERFSAQQFPDLHSELNLSSLELGDSALYFCASSPTDTQYFGPGTRLTVL.

This clonotype turned up a few times. The chain combines TRBV7-3 with TRBJ1-1; D not resolved. The CDR3 runs to 13 residues. Trimming cost V 4 bases and J 2 bases, with 8 bases left between them. CDR1 is SGHTA, CDR2 FQGTGA, per germline. The CDR3 DNA is TGTGCCAGCAGCTCCTCATTCAACACTGAAGCTTTCTTT. This encodes CASSSSFNTEAFF.

A word on this clonotype: One end of the junction fails to match germline, which may point to a read error. This chain links TRBV20-1 with TRBJ2-3, with 11 positions matching TRBD2. The germline gives CDR1 DFQATT, CDR2 SNEGSKA (reference sequence). CDR3 length: 17 residues. CDR3 in DNA: TGCAGTGCCTCGAGGAGGGTAGCGGGAGGGAGCACAGAAACGCAGTATTTT. It codes for CSASRRVAGGSTETQYF.

This clonotype has at least ten counts. The chain employs TRBV5-1 and TRBJ2-4, with unresolved D. The V gene's germline CDR1 is SGHRS and CDR2 YFSETQ. The V end was cut by 4 bases, the J end by 4 bases, with 3 bases between. The CDR3 spans 11 residues. As DNA, the CDR3 is TGCGCCAGCAGCAAGAAAAACATTCAGTACTTC. This sequence encodes CASSKKNIQYF.

This clonotype came up many times. The V call is TRBV7-9, the J call TRBJ1-2, with D possibly matching TRBD1 (5 bases). The CDR3 is made up of 12 amino acids. CDR1 and CDR2 from the germline V gene are SEHNR and FQNEAQ (reference sequence). V lost 1 base and J 8 bases, leaving 8 bases between the germline ends. The CDR3 loop reads CASSLDGGGYTF. The CDR3 DNA is TGTGCCAGCAGCTTAGACGGGGGAGGCTACACCTTC.

This clonotype was recorded at least ten times. The J gene is TRBJ1-5, the V gene TRBV6-2 or TRBV6-3; D remains unclear. With 6 bases removed from V and 3 bases from J, the gap between germline ends came to 6 bases. Germline V gene sequence: CDR1 MNHEY, CDR2 SVGEGT. This CDR3 has 12 residues. The CDR3 loop reads CASRPINQPQHF. The DNA for the CDR3 is TGTGCCAGCAGACCTATCAATCAGCCCCAGCATTTT.